The clone carrying this T cell receptor (beta chain) has a count of ten or more. Sequencing libraries for TCR beta were prepared with iRepertoire HTBI primers and Arm-PCR of CDR3 regions. TCRdb reprocessed the multiplex PCR reads via MiXCR and lists one record per CDR3 protein. The top ten hold roughly 18% of the sample, which has hundreds of thousands of distinct CDR3 sequences, about 15% seen once. Time point given: newly diagnosed GD, antithyroid drugs for less than 3 months. The TCR library was made from RNA extracted from PBMCs. Graves' disease diagnosis used American Thyroid Association guidelines. The sample is drawn from a study of regulatory T cells in long-lasting Graves disease. The germline V gene encodes CDR1 SEHNR and CDR2 FQNEAQ (reference sequence). The CDR3 has 14 residues. Losses at the gene ends were 8 bases for V and 8 bases for J; bases not matched to a gene: 11. This sample was also put to use in a study of T cells in Graves' hyperthyroidism and ophthalmopathy. That work contributes: Over 18 months, lack of ophthalmopathy progression marked Graves' hyperthyroidism as stable.

This material consisted of peripheral blood mononuclear cells (PBMCs), taken at new diagnosis, from a patient treated with antithyroid drugs. The chain links TRBV7-9 to TRBJ1-4, with 7 bases identical to TRBD1. The sequence was collected from a woman in her thirties with Graves disease. The CDR3 DNA follows: TGTGCCAGCGGCCTTTATGGGGGACAGGAAAAACTGTTTTTT. Its protein is CASGLYGGQEKLFF.